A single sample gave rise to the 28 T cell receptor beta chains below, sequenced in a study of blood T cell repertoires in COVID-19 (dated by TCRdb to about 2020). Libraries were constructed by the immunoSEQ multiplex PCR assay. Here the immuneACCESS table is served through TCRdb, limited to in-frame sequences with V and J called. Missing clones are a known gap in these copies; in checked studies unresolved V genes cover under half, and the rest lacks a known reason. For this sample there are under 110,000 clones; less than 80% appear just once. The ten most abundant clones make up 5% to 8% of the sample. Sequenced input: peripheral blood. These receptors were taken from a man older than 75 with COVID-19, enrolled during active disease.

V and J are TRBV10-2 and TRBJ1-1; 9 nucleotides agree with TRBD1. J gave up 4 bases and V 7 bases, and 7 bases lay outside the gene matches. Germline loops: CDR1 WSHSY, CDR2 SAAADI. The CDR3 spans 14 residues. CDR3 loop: CASTPGTGPTEAFF. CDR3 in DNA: TGCGCCAGCACCCCAGGGACAGGGCCCACTGAAGCTTTCTTT.

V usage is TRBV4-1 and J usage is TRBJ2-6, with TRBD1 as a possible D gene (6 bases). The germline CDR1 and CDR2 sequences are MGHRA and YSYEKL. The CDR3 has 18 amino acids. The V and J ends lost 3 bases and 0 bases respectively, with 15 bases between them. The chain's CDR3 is CASSHYTVDSSGANVLTF. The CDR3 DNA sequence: TGCGCCAGCAGCCATTACACGGTGGACAGCTCTGGGGCCAACGTCCTGACTTTC.

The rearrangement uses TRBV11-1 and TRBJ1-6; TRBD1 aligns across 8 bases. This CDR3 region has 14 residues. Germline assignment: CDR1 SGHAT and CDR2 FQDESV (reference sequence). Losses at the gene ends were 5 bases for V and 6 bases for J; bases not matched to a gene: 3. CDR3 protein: CASSPDRGNSPLHF. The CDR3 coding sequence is TGTGCCAGCAGCCCCGACAGGGGTAATTCACCCCTCCACTTT.

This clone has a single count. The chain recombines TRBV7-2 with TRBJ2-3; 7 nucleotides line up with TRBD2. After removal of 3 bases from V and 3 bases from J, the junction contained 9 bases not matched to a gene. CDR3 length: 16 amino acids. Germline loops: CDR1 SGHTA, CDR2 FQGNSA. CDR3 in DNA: TGTGCCAGCAGCTTCCGTTATGGCGGGGGTACAGATACGCAGTATTTT. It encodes CASSFRYGGGTDTQYF.

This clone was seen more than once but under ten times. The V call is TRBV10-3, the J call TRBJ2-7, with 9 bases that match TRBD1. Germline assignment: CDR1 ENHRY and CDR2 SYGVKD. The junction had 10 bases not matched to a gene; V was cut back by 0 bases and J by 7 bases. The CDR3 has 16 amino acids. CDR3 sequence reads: CAISESTGQGSGEQYF. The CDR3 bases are TGTGCCATCAGTGAGTCGACGGGACAGGGATCGGGGGAGCAGTACTTC.

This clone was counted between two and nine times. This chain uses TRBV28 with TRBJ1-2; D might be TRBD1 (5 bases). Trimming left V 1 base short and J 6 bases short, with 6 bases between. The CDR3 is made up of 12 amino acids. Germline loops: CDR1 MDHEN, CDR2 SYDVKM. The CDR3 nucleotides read TGTGCCAGCAGTTTATCAGGGAATGGCTACACCTTC. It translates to CASSLSGNGYTF.

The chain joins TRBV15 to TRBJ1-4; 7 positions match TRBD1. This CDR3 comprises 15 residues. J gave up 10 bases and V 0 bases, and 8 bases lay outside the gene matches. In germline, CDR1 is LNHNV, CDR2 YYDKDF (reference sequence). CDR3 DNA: TGTGCCACCAGCAGAGATGTTGGGCAGGGGGTAAAACTGTTTTTT. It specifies CATSRDVGQGVKLFF.

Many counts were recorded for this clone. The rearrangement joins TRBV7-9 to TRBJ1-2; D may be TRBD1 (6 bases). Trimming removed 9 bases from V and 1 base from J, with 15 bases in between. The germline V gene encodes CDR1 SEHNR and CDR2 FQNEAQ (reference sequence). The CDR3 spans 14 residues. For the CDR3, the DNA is TGTGCCAGTGAAGGGGACAACTATAACTATGGCTACACCTTC. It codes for CASEGDNYNYGYTF.

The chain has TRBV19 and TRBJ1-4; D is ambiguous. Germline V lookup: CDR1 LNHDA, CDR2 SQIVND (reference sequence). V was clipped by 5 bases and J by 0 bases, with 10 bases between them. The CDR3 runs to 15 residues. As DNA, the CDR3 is TGTGCCAGTAGTGCCCACAGTGCAACTAATGAAAAACTGTTTTTT. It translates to CASSAHSATNEKLFF.

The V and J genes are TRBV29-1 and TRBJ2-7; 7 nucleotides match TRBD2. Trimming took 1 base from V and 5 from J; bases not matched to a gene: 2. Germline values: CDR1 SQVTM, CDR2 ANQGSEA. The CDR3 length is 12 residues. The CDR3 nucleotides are TGCAGCGTTGAAGGGGAGGGCCACGAGCAGTACTTC. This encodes CSVEGEGHEQYF.

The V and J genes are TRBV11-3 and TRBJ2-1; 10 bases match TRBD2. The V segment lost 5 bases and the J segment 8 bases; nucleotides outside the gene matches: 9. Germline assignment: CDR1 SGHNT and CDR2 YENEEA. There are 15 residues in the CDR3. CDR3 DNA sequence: TGTGCCAGCAGCGAAGGCCCTAGCGGGAGCTATGAGCAGTTCTTC. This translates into CASSEGPSGSYEQFF.

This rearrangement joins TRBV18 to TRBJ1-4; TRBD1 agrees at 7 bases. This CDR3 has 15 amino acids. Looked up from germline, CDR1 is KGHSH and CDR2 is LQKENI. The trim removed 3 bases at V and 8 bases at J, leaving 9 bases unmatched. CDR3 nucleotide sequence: TGTGCCAGCTCACCGACAACAGGGGCTGGCGAAAAACTGTTTTTT. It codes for CASSPTTGAGEKLFF.

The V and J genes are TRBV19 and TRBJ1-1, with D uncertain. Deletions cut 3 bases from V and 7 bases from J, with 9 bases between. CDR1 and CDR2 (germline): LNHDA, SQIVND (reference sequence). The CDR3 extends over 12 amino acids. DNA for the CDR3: TGTGCCAGTAGTATTGCCGGGGTTGAAGCTTTCTTT. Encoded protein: CASSIAGVEAFF.

This chain's CDR3 is CAIMAAYSGNTIYF. The CDR3 region has the DNA TGTGCCATCATGGCGGCCTACTCTGGAAACACCATATATTTT. The chain is built from TRBV10-3 and TRBJ1-3; no clear D gene. Looked up from germline, CDR1 is ENHRY and CDR2 is SYGVKD. V lost 7 bases and J lost 0, with 10 bases in between. The CDR3 is 14 residues long.

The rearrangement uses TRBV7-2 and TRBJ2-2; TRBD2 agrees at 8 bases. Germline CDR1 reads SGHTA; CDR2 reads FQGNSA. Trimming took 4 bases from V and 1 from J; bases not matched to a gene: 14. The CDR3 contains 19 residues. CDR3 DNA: TGTGCCAGCAGCTATAACGGACTAGCTGTTACTTGGAACACCGGGGAGCTGTTTTTT. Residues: CASSYNGLAVTWNTGELFF.

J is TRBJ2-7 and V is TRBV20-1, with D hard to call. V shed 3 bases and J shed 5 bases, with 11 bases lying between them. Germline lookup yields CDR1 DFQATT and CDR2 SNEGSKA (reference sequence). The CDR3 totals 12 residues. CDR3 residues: CSASWLGHEQYF. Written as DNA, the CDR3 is TGCAGTGCTAGTTGGCTAGGCCACGAGCAGTACTTC.

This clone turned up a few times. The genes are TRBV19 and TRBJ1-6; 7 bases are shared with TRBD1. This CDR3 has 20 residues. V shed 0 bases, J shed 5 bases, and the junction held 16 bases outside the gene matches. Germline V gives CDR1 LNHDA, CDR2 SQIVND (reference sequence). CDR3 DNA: TGTGCCAGTAGTATAGATCTCGCTACTTCCGCTGACAGGGATAATTCACCCCTCCACTTT. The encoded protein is CASSIDLATSADRDNSPLHF.

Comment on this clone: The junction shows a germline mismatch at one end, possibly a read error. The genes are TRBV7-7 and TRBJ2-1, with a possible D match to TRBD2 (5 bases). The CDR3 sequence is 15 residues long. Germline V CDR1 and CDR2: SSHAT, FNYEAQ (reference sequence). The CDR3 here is CASSLGTSPINEQFF. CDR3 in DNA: TGTGCTAGCAGCTTAGGCACTAGTCCAATTAATGAGCAGTTCTTC.

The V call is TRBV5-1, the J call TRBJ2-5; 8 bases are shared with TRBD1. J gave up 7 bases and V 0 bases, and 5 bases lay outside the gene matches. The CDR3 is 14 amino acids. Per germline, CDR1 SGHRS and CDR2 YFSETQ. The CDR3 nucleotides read TGCGCCAGCAGCTTGGAGTTCCAGGGGGCGACCCAGTACTTC. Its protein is CASSLEFQGATQYF.

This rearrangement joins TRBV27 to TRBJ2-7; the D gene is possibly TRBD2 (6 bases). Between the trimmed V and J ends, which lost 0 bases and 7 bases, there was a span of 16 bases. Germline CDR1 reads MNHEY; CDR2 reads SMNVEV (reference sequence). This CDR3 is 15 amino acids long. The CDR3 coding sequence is TGTGCCAGCAGTTTATCAGGACTAAGATTTTTAGAGCAGTACTTC. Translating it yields CASSLSGLRFLEQYF.

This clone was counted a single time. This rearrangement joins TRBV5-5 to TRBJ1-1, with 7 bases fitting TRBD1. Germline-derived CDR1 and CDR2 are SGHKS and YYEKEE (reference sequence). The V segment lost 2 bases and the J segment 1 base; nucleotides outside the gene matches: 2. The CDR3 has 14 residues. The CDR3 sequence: CASSLRTGNTEAFF. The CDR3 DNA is TGTGCCAGCAGCTTAAGGACAGGGAACACTGAAGCTTTCTTT.

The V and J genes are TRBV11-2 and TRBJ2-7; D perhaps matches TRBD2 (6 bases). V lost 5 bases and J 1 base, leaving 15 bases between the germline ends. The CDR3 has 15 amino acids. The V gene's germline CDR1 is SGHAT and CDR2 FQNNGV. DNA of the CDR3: TGTGCCAGCAGCGTCGGACTAACTCCTTCCTACGAGCAGTACTTC. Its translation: CASSVGLTPSYEQYF.

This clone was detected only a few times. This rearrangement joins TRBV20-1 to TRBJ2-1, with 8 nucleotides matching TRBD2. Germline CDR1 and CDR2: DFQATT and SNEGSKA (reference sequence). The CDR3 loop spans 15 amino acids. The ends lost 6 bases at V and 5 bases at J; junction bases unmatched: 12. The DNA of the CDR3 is TGCAGTGCCAGTATCGGCGGGGGGTACAACAATGAGCAGTTCTTC. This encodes CSASIGGGYNNEQFF.

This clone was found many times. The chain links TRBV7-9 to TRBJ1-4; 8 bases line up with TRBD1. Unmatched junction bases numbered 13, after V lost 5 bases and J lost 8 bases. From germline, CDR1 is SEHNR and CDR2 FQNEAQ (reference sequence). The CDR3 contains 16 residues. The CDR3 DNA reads TGTGCCAGCAGCCCAGCTTACGGACAGGGAGACGAAAAACTGTTTTTT. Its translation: CASSPAYGQGDEKLFF.

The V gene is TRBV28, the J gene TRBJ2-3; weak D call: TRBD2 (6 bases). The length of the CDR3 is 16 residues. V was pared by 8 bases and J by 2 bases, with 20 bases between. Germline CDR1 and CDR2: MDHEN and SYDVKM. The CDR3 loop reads CASYQDGAGPTDTQYF. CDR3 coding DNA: TGTGCCAGCTACCAGGATGGCGCGGGGCCCACAGATACGCAGTATTTT.

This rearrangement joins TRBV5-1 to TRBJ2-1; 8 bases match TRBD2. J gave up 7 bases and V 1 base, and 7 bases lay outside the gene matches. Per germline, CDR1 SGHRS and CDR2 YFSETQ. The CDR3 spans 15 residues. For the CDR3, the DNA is TGCGCCAGCAGCTTGTTCCCAGCGGGAGAGAATGAGCAGTTCTTC. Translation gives CASSLFPAGENEQFF.

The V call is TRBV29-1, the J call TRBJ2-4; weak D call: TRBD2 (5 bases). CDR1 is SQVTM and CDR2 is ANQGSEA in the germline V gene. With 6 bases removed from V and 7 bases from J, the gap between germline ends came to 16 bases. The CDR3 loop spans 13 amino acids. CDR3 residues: CSVVGSQVNIQYF. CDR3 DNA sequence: TGCAGCGTGGTGGGGAGCCAGGTTAACATTCAGTACTTC. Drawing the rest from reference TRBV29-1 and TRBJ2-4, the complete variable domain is SAVISQKPSRDICQRGTSLTIQCQVDSQVTMMFWYRQQPGQSLTLIATANQGSEATYESGFVIDKFPISRPNLTFSTLTVSNMSPEDSSIYLCSVVGSQVNIQYFGAGTRLSVL.

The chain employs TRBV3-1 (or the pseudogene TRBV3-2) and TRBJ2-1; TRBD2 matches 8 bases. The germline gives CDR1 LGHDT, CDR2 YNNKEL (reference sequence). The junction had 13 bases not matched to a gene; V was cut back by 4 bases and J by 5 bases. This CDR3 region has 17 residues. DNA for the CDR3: TGTGCCAGCAGCCCTCAGGCTACGGGAGGGCCCCACAATGAGCAGTTCTTC. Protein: CASSPQATGGPHNEQFF.